A selection of T cell receptor beta chains follows, all from one sample in a study of cytomegalovirus exposure and HLA in healthy donors. The data were produced by immunoSEQ multiplex PCR, yet TCRdb's version contains in-frame clones alone and is incomplete. The sample lists around 130,000 clones; around 74% were seen once. Sample: PBMCs. The receptor source for this set is a man aged 30 to 39 in good health and CMV-seronegative. CDR3s include the opening cysteine and the closing phenylalanine or tryptophan. A D gene is named only where the DNA matches it firmly. Size values are once, few and many counts, or a class for expanded clones, and some rows have none.

d_call j_call clone_size v_call cdr3_aa cdr3_nt
- TRBJ2-7 few TRBV6-6 CASMGPSWEQYF TGTGCCAGCATGGGGCCCTCCTGGGAGCAGTACTTC
- TRBJ1-2 - TRBV7-2 CASSFTNYGYTF TGTGCCAGCAGCTTTACTAACTATGGCTACACCTTC
- TRBJ2-3 - TRBV7-9 CASSSGQIDTQYF TGTGCCAGCAGCAGCGGACAGATAGATACGCAGTATTTT
TRBD1 TRBJ1-2 few TRBV27 CASSSYRTGGDGYTF TGTGCCAGCAGTTCCTACCGGACAGGGGGTGATGGCTACACCTTC
TRBD1 TRBJ1-6 once TRBV5-8 CASSKGTVRNSPLHF TGTGCCAGCAGCAAGGGGACAGTACGTAATTCACCCCTCCACTTT
- TRBJ2-7 - TRBV28 CASKTDSPYEQYF TGTGCCAGCAAGACGGACTCCCCCTACGAGCAGTACTTC
- TRBJ1-2 - TRBV25-1 CASMTVNYGYTF TGTGCCAGCATGACAGTAAACTATGGCTACACCTTC
TRBD1 TRBJ1-2 once TRBV9 CASSIRTGGDYGYTF TGTGCCAGCAGCATCCGGACAGGCGGAGACTATGGCTACACCTTC
- TRBJ2-7 - TRBV18 CASSPPSSYEQYF TGTGCCAGCTCACCACCGTCGTCCTACGAGCAGTACTTC
- TRBJ1-1 - TRBV18 CASSPGGSHQGEAFF TGTGCCAGCTCACCGGGTGGGTCACATCAGGGAGAAGCTTTCTTT
- TRBJ2-2 - TRBV6-1 CASSVSGTGELFF TGTGCCAGCAGTGTTTCGGGCACCGGGGAGCTGTTTTTT
- TRBJ2-1 - TRBV7-2 CASSHRDPRVDEQFF TGTGCCAGCAGCCACCGGGATCCGAGGGTGGATGAGCAGTTCTTC
TRBD1 TRBJ2-5 - TRBV9 CASSVAPGQIFQETQYF TGTGCCAGCAGCGTAGCCCCGGGACAGATATTCCAAGAGACCCAGTACTTC
- TRBJ1-1 - TRBV18 CASSPPSFYGEAFF TGTGCCAGCTCACCCCCAAGCTTTTATGGTGAAGCTTTCTTT
TRBD1 TRBJ2-7 few TRBV10-2 CASTPGDRGPPYEQYF TGCGCCAGCACTCCTGGGGACAGGGGCCCCCCCTACGAGCAGTACTTC
TRBD2 TRBJ2-1 - TRBV15 CATSRGTSGRREDEQFF TGTGCCACCAGCCGGGGGACTAGCGGGAGAAGGGAGGATGAGCAGTTCTTC
- TRBJ1-2 - TRBV5-1 CASIPLGGGNYGYTF TGCGCCAGCATACCCTTGGGTGGGGGGAACTATGGCTACACCTTC